This T cell receptor beta chain was captured in a study of high-grade serous ovarian cancer treatment subgroups. Across the study: On average, approximately 15,000 reads and 6,000 to 7,500 unique TCR beta rearrangements were obtained per sample.

CDR3 length: 16 residues. CDR1 and CDR2 (germline): SEHNR, FQNEAQ (reference sequence). Trimming cost V 1 base and J 8 bases; bases outside gene matches: 10. Some clones are missing from TCRdb's copy, which holds only in-frame ones; the method was immunoSEQ multiplex PCR. The repertoire holds roughly 15,000 clones, with roughly nine tenths as singletons. The tumor samples were collected prior to definitive surgery or chemotherapy. This receptor was taken from a human donor with high-grade serous ovarian cancer. The sample was tumor tissue. This chain links TRBV7-9 with TRBJ1-2; TRBD1 agrees at 10 bases. The CDR3 bases are TGTGCCAGCAGCTTAGACCTGGGACAGGGGTTCGGAGGCTACACCTTC. Its translation: CASSLDLGQGFGGYTF. Variable domain in full (rest from reference TRBV7-9 and TRBJ1-2): DTGVSQNPRHKITKRGQNVTFRCDPISEHNRLYWYRQTLGQGPEFLTYFQNEAQLEKSRLLSDRFSAERPKGSFSTLEIQRTEQGDSAMYLCASSLDLGQGFGGYTFGSGTRLTVV.